The 5 T cell receptor beta chains reported below all come from one sample, sequenced in a study of shared clonotypes between healthy human individuals. The method was immunoSEQ multiplex PCR; TCRdb's version includes in-frame clones alone and lacks a portion of them. The top ten clones hold around 0.33% of a sample with under 1,900,000 clones, 97% to 99% of them seen once. What was sequenced was naive CD4+ T cells sorted from blood. The sample's subset: CD45RA+ positively selected. The source of these receptors is a man between 25 and 39 years old in good health.

This CDR3 reads CSVETGTGAEGTLYTEAFF. CDR3 in DNA: TGCAGCGTAGAGACCGGGACAGGGGCCGAAGGGACCCTTTACACTGAAGCTTTCTTT. This chain uses TRBV29-1 with TRBJ1-1, with 10 bases aligning to TRBD1. Trimming removed 6 bases from V and 3 bases from J; junction bases left unmatched: 22. Germline V lookup: CDR1 SQVTM, CDR2 ANQGSEA. The CDR3 is 19 amino acids.

The V gene is TRBV6-5, the J gene TRBJ2-1; 8 nucleotides line up with TRBD2. The V gene end was trimmed by 0 bases and the J gene end by 4 bases; junction bases not matched to a gene: 2. This CDR3 has 15 residues. Germline CDR1 MNHEY, CDR2 SVGAGI. CDR3 residues: CASSYSPSGYNEQFF. CDR3 bases: TGTGCCAGCAGTTACTCACCTAGCGGGTACAATGAGCAGTTCTTC.

This rearrangement joins TRBV7-9 to TRBJ1-4; TRBD1 agrees at 8 bases. With V trimmed by 5 bases and J by 5 bases, 7 bases remained unmatched. Germline CDR1 SEHNR, CDR2 FQNEAQ (reference sequence). The length of the CDR3 is 15 residues. CDR3 in amino acids: CASSVRGPNNEKLFF. The CDR3 coding sequence is TGTGCCAGCAGCGTCAGGGGGCCGAACAATGAAAAACTGTTTTTT.

V usage is TRBV12-5 and J usage is TRBJ2-1; maybe TRBD2 (6 bases). The CDR3 has 13 residues. V was trimmed by 0 bases and J by 7 bases, leaving 7 bases between them. CDR1 is LGHNT, CDR2 FRNRAP, per germline. CDR3 in amino acids: CASGLVGGNEQFF. The CDR3 region has the DNA TGTGCTAGTGGTTTGGTGGGGGGTAATGAGCAGTTCTTC.

This clone was seen once. The chain links TRBV5-1 to TRBJ2-4, with 7 bases aligning to TRBD1. V trimming: 0 bases; J trimming: 0 bases; junction bases outside the gene matches: 3. This CDR3 has 16 amino acids. CDR1 is SGHRS, CDR2 YFSETQ, per germline. CDR3 DNA: TGCGCCAGCAGCTTGGGACAGGGAGTAGCCAAAAACATTCAGTACTTC. This encodes CASSLGQGVAKNIQYF.